The following is a T cell receptor beta chain sequence with its context. Its antigen is unidentified. Trimming took off 7 bases at V and 5 bases at J, with 20 bases between the two ends. CDR1 and CDR2 (germline): SEHNR, FQNEAQ (reference sequence). CDR3 size: 15 residues. The data belong to a study of cytomegalovirus exposure and HLA in healthy donors. PCR primers comprised 60 Vbeta and 13 Jbeta primers. In the original processing: Approximately 72 million unique TCR beta chains, roughly 11 million of them shared, were counted by a later analysis. Generated by immunoSEQ multiplex PCR, the TCRdb table keeps only in-frame clones and is missing some. The DNA was the basis for D and trimming; V, J and clone size are from that table. The table records some 200,000 clones, around 80% of them present only once. General study points: Relative to equally common others, HLA-associated TCR beta chains showed greater clonal expansion in a later analysis. V- and J-gene trimming in TCR beta was tied to a missense DCLRE1C variant by an analysis performed later. The majority of TCR sequences were rare, yet some public TCRs appeared in many donors.

V is TRBV7-9 and J is TRBJ2-5; maybe TRBD1 (5 bases). Sample: PBMCs. The TCR originated in a woman aged 50 to 60 in good health and CMV-seronegative. CDR3 amino acids: CASTQITGHRETQYF. The CDR3 DNA reads as TGTGCCAGCACGCAAATTACAGGTCATCGCGAGACCCAGTACTTC.